Below, 10 T cell receptor beta chains from the same sample are listed, as sequenced in a study of CD8+ T cells in alopecia areata. The treatment denotes: oral pan-JAK inhibitor, 5-10 mg twice daily. TCR sequencing used cDNA made by reverse transcription of extracted RNA. This table comes from immunoSEQ multiplex PCR, and its TCRdb copy is limited to in-frame clones, with some not included. In the table there are more than 130,000 clones, roughly 80% of which are singletons. The sequenced sample was CD8+ T cells sorted from blood, obtained at week 4, from a patient treated with tofacitinib. These receptors were taken from a human donor with alopecia areata.

The chain uses TRBV2 and TRBJ2-6; D is ambiguous. Germline loops: CDR1 SNHLY, CDR2 FYNNEI. The ends were cut back, 1 base at V and 3 bases at J, with 16 bases in the middle. This CDR3 comprises 18 residues. In nucleotides, the CDR3 is TGTGCCAGCAGTGAAGGATGGCAGTCTTCCCTTGGGGCCAACGTCCTGACTTTC. This sequence encodes CASSEGWQSSLGANVLTF.

The chain has TRBV4-1 and TRBJ1-2; D not resolved. This CDR3 region has 11 residues. V lost 6 bases to trimming and J lost 10 bases, with 12 bases between them. Germline lookup yields CDR1 MGHRA and CDR2 YSYEKL. The CDR3, as DNA: TGCGCCAGCAGACAGCTGAGGGACTACACCTTC. Its translation: CASRQLRDYTF.

There are a few counts of this clone. The chain has TRBV6-5 and TRBJ2-7, with 9 bases matching TRBD1. The CDR3 consists of 14 residues. J gave up 6 bases and V 1 base, and 4 bases lay outside the gene matches. Germline V gene sequence: CDR1 MNHEY, CDR2 SVGAGI. The CDR3 here is CASSYWTGAGEQYF. The CDR3 DNA is TGTGCCAGCAGTTACTGGACAGGGGCGGGCGAGCAGTACTTC.

The genes are TRBV7-9 and TRBJ2-4; D remains unclear. The CDR3 totals 15 residues. The germline V gene encodes CDR1 SEHNR and CDR2 FQNEAQ (reference sequence). Trimming removed 4 bases from V and 8 bases from J, with 18 bases in between. The CDR3 reads CASSSWMTPADIQYF. CDR3 sequence (DNA): TGTGCCAGCAGCTCCTGGATGACGCCGGCGGACATTCAGTACTTC.

The rearrangement joins TRBV6-5 to TRBJ2-7, with TRBD2 as a possible D gene (5 bases). The V end lost 6 bases, the J end lost 4 bases, and 13 bases lay between the germline ends. In germline, CDR1 is MNHEY, CDR2 SVGAGI. The CDR3 spans 13 residues. This chain's CDR3 is CASSPEGLYEQYF. Here the CDR3 DNA reads TGTGCCAGCAGCCCCGAGGGTCTTTACGAGCAGTACTTC.

The chain is built from TRBV25-1 and TRBJ2-7, with D perhaps TRBD2 (6 bases). This CDR3 is 12 amino acids long. V was shortened by 10 bases and J by 2 bases, with 12 bases between the two germline ends. CDR1 is MGHDK and CDR2 is SYGVNS in the germline V gene. CDR3 sequence reads: CATYGGPYEQYF. In DNA, the CDR3 is TGTGCCACCTACGGGGGTCCCTACGAGCAGTACTTC.

Comment on this clone: At the DNA level, this CDR3 is encoded by other sequences in the same sample as well. The V call is TRBV7-9, the J call TRBJ2-1, with 9 positions matching TRBD1. CDR1 SEHNR and CDR2 FQNEAQ come from the germline V gene (reference sequence). The CDR3 totals 16 residues. V lost 5 bases and J lost 8; bases outside the gene matches: 13. The DNA of the CDR3 is TGTGCCAGCAGCGAACAGGGGGCTAGTCGGGTCCATGAGCAGTTCTTC. Its protein is CASSEQGASRVHEQFF. The whole variable domain, remainder taken from reference TRBV7-9 and TRBJ2-1, is DTGVSQNPRHKITKRGQNVTFRCDPISEHNRLYWYRQTLGQGPEFLTYFQNEAQLEKSRLLSDRFSAERPKGSFSTLEIQRTEQGDSAMYLCASSEQGASRVHEQFFGPGTRLTVL.

The J gene is TRBJ2-5, the V gene TRBV10-3; D remains ambiguous. The length of the CDR3 is 14 residues. Germline V gene data show CDR1 as ENHRY and CDR2 as SYGVKD. Trimming stripped 4 bases from V and 5 bases from J, with 14 bases between. Here the CDR3 DNA reads TGTGCCATCAGTGTTGAACCCCAGAGGGAGACCCAGTACTTC. Translation: CAISVEPQRETQYF.

The genes are TRBV30 and TRBJ2-3; 10 bases fit TRBD1. V lost 1 base, J lost 2 bases, and 9 bases stayed unmatched. This CDR3 is built from 17 residues. Per germline, CDR1 GTSNPN and CDR2 SVGIG (reference sequence). CDR3 amino acids: CAWSANWDRGYTDTQYF. In DNA, the CDR3 is TGTGCCTGGAGTGCCAACTGGGACAGGGGCTACACAGATACGCAGTATTTT.

V and J are TRBV7-9 and TRBJ1-5; 9 nucleotides align to TRBD1. Germline assignment: CDR1 SEHNR and CDR2 FQNEAQ (reference sequence). The CDR3 covers 18 residues. V dropped 0 bases and J dropped 2; count of bases not matched to a gene: 8. The CDR3 DNA is TGTGCCAGCAGCTTAGCCCGGACAGGGGACGTAGGCAATCAGCCCCAGCATTTT. It codes for CASSLARTGDVGNQPQHF. Together with reference TRBV7-9 and TRBJ1-5, the CDR3 gives the full variable domain: DTGVSQNPRHKITKRGQNVTFRCDPISEHNRLYWYRQTLGQGPEFLTYFQNEAQLEKSRLLSDRFSAERPKGSFSTLEIQRTEQGDSAMYLCASSLARTGDVGNQPQHFGDGTRLSIL.